The 13 T cell receptor beta chains reported below all come from one sample, sequenced in a study of OX40 agonist ivuxolimab in advanced cancers. Clones were sequenced by immunoSEQ multiplex PCR, and TCRdb holds only the in-frame ones, with some missing. Here the sample spans some 39,000 clones, over 75% being singletons. Here the sequenced sample was CD4+ or CD8+ T cells sorted from blood, taken in a trial of the OX40 agonist ivuxolimab. These TCRs come from an adult with an advanced solid tumor such as melanoma, head and neck, liver or kidney cancer.

The chain uses TRBV6-5 and TRBJ2-5; 9 nucleotides match TRBD1. V was pared by 5 bases and J by 2 bases, with 6 bases of the junction left unmatched. CDR3 length: 15 amino acids. The germline CDR1 and CDR2 sequences are MNHEY and SVGAGI. CDR3 residues: CASSRRDRAQETQYF. In nucleotides, the CDR3 is TGTGCCAGCAGTCGCCGGGACAGGGCACAAGAGACCCAGTACTTC.

The CDR3 DNA is TGTGCCAGCAGCCAAGTCGGCTCCTACGAGCAGTACTTC. Amino acid sequence: CASSQVGSYEQYF. V gene TRBV4-2 combines with J gene TRBJ2-7; D call uncertain. Trimming left V 1 base short and J 0 bases short, with 4 bases between. This CDR3 is 13 amino acids long. Per the germline V gene, CDR1 is LGHNA and CDR2 is YNFKEQ.

This clone came up a few times. This chain links TRBV5-1 with TRBJ2-1; 10 bases line up with TRBD2. V lost 4 bases and J lost 0; bases outside the gene matches: 7. This CDR3 region has 17 residues. CDR1 and CDR2 (germline): SGHRS, YFSETQ. CDR3: CASSTTSGSSSYNEQFF. The CDR3 bases are TGCGCCAGCAGCACGACTAGCGGGTCGAGCTCCTACAATGAGCAGTTCTTC. Full variable domain (missing parts from reference TRBV5-1 and TRBJ2-1): KAGVTQTPRYLIKTRGQQVTLSCSPISGHRSVSWYQQTPGQGLQFLFEYFSETQRNKGNFPGRFSGRQFSNSRSEMNVSTLELGDSALYLCASSTTSGSSSYNEQFFGPGTRLTVL.

CDR3 loop: CASRPHRSSYNEQFF. The CDR3 region has the DNA TGTGCCAGTAGACCCCACCGGAGCTCCTACAATGAGCAGTTCTTC. V usage is TRBV19 and J usage is TRBJ2-1; D is ambiguous. Trimming removed 6 bases from V and 0 bases from J, with 12 bases in between. This CDR3 region has 15 residues. The germline V gene encodes CDR1 LNHDA and CDR2 SQIVND (reference sequence).

The rearrangement joins TRBV9 to TRBJ2-1, with D unclear. Germline V gene sequence: CDR1 SGDLS, CDR2 YYNGEE. Trimming removed 0 bases from V and 4 bases from J, with 8 bases in between. The CDR3 has 14 amino acids. In DNA, the CDR3 is TGTGCCAGCAGCGTAGGGGGTAGTTACAATGAGCAGTTCTTC. It is translated as CASSVGGSYNEQFF.

This clone was recorded a few times. This chain joins TRBV6-1 and TRBJ2-7; D unclear. CDR3 length: 12 amino acids. V gave up 0 bases and J gave up 4 bases, with 4 bases separating them. Germline CDR1 MNHNS, CDR2 SASEGT. The CDR3 DNA sequence: TGTGCCAGCAGTGAAGCCGGGTACGAGCAGTACTTC. Translating gives CASSEAGYEQYF.

The CDR3 bases are TGTGCCAGCAGCATGGACCTGGACCGAAACACTGAAGCTTTCTTT. Encoded protein: CASSMDLDRNTEAFF. The chain recombines TRBV5-4 with TRBJ1-1; D ambiguous. Per the germline V gene, CDR1 is SGHNT and CDR2 is YYREEE (reference sequence). V was clipped by 4 bases and J by 2 bases, with 15 bases between them. This CDR3 region has 15 residues. Full variable domain (outside the CDR3, taken from reference TRBV5-4 and TRBJ1-1): ETGVTQSPTHLIKTRGQQVTLRCSSQSGHNTVSWYQQALGQGPQFIFQYYREEENGRGNFPPRFSGLQFPNYSSELNVNALELDDSALYLCASSMDLDRNTEAFFGQGTRLTVV.

The J gene is TRBJ2-7, the V gene TRBV29-1, with 10 nucleotides matching TRBD1. V lost 1 base, J lost 1 base, and 4 bases stayed unmatched. CDR3 length: 15 residues. The germline gives CDR1 SQVTM, CDR2 ANQGSEA. CDR3 amino acids: CSVEGRTGGSYEQYF. As DNA, the CDR3 is TGCAGCGTTGAAGGGAGGACAGGGGGATCCTACGAGCAGTACTTC.

This clone appeared a few times. This sequence joins TRBV7-3 and TRBJ2-1, with 14 bases fitting TRBD2. Trimming at V came to 5 bases and at J to 6 bases, leaving 12 bases not matched to a gene. CDR1 is SGHTA, CDR2 FQGTGA, per germline. The CDR3 is 18 residues long. The CDR3 coding sequence is TGTGCCAGCAGCACCGGTCCCGGGACTAGCGGGAGAGGCAATGAGCAGTTCTTC. Its translation: CASSTGPGTSGRGNEQFF.

The chain's CDR3 is CASSRVEGSLGMNTEAFF. The CDR3 DNA reads TGTGCCAGCAGCCGAGTCGAGGGGTCGTTAGGTATGAACACTGAAGCTTTCTTT. The chain joins TRBV7-8 to TRBJ1-1, with D perhaps matching TRBD1 (5 bases). The CDR3 has 18 amino acids. Trimming took off 5 bases at V and 0 bases at J, with 22 bases between the two ends. The V gene's germline CDR1 is SGHVS and CDR2 FQNEAQ.

The V and J genes are TRBV4-2 and TRBJ2-7; D tentatively reads TRBD1 or TRBD2 (5 bases each). The V gene's germline CDR1 is LGHNA and CDR2 YNFKEQ. The V and J ends lost 1 base and 6 bases respectively, with 7 bases between them. The CDR3 sequence is 12 residues long. The CDR3 DNA reads as TGTGCCAGCAGCCAAGGGGGGTCCGAGCAGTACTTC. Translated, it gives CASSQGGSEQYF.

J is TRBJ2-2 and V is TRBV2, with TRBD1 matching 8 bases. Germline V lookup: CDR1 SNHLY, CDR2 FYNNEI. V dropped 6 bases and J dropped 4; count of bases not matched to a gene: 7. This CDR3 region has 15 residues. The CDR3 nucleotides read TGTGCCAGCAGCCCGACAGGGGTTCTCACCGGGGAGCTGTTTTTT. Translated, it gives CASSPTGVLTGELFF.

The gene calls are TRBV7-9 and TRBJ2-3; no clear D gene. Germline V gene lookup returns CDR1 SEHNR and CDR2 FQNEAQ (reference sequence). Trimming pared 5 bases from V and 1 base from J, leaving 13 bases between. CDR3 length: 15 residues. The CDR3 is CASSARFRGTDTQYF. The CDR3 DNA reads TGTGCCAGCAGCGCCAGGTTCAGAGGCACAGATACGCAGTATTTT.